The next 7 T cell receptor beta chains were all read from a single sample in a study of OX40 agonist ivuxolimab in advanced cancers. Produced via immunoSEQ multiplex PCR; TCRdb's table is partial and in-frame only. The sample holds about 94,000 clones, 92% seen once. This specimen was CD4+ or CD8+ T cells sorted from blood, taken in a trial of the OX40 agonist ivuxolimab. The source of these receptors is an adult with an advanced solid tumor such as melanoma, head and neck, liver or kidney cancer.

This clone was counted a single time. The chain couples TRBV19 to TRBJ1-1; D call uncertain. The V gene's germline CDR1 is LNHDA and CDR2 SQIVND (reference sequence). Trimming pared 8 bases from V and 4 bases from J, leaving 20 bases between. The CDR3 is 15 residues long. CDR3 region: CASGYNELGSTEAFF. In DNA form, the CDR3 reads TGTGCCAGTGGCTATAACGAGTTAGGGAGCACTGAAGCTTTCTTT.

The J gene is TRBJ2-7, the V gene TRBV10-2; TRBD2 agrees at 11 bases. The CDR3 totals 14 residues. CDR1 is WSHSY, CDR2 SAAADI, per germline. The V gene end was trimmed by 5 bases and the J gene end by 7 bases; junction bases not matched to a gene: 7. The CDR3 DNA follows: TGCGCCAGCAGTTTCCTAGCGGGAGGCGGAGAGCAGTACTTC. It codes for CASSFLAGGGEQYF.

This clone was seen once. The chain uses TRBV29-1 and TRBJ2-3, with D hard to call. Germline V lookup: CDR1 SQVTM, CDR2 ANQGSEA. This CDR3 spans 10 amino acids. V was pared by 6 bases and J by 4 bases, with 5 bases between. The CDR3 protein is CSVMADTQYF. The DNA for the CDR3 is TGCAGCGTAATGGCAGATACGCAGTATTTT.

The J gene is TRBJ2-7, the V gene TRBV11-2, with TRBD1 matching 9 bases. Trimming took 2 bases from V and 3 from J; bases not matched to a gene: 5. The CDR3 consists of 15 residues. Germline V gene sequence: CDR1 SGHAT, CDR2 FQNNGV. CDR3 nucleotide sequence: TGTGCCAGCAGCTTAAGCCCGACAGGGGGCTACGAGCAGTACTTC. This gives the protein CASSLSPTGGYEQYF. The full variable domain, completed using reference TRBV11-2 and TRBJ2-7, is EAGVAQSPRYKIIEKRQSVAFWCNPISGHATLYWYQQILGQGPKLLIQFQNNGVVDDSQLPKDRFSAERLKGVDSTLKIQPAKLEDSAVYLCASSLSPTGGYEQYFGPGTRLTVT.

The J gene is TRBJ2-3, the V gene TRBV7-2; 10 bases fit TRBD2. After removal of 4 bases from V and 8 bases from J, the junction contained 12 bases not matched to a gene. This CDR3 spans 16 amino acids. Per germline, CDR1 SGHTA and CDR2 FQGNSA. The chain's CDR3 is CASSSLGSGGRSTQYF. The CDR3 DNA reads TGTGCCAGCAGCTCGCTTGGTAGCGGGGGGAGGAGTACGCAGTATTTT.

In its sample, this clone was seen once. The J gene is TRBJ2-3, the V gene TRBV5-1; TRBD2 matches at 11 bases. The CDR3 covers 15 residues. Germline loops: CDR1 SGHRS, CDR2 YFSETQ. Trimming cost V 0 bases and J 5 bases; bases outside gene matches: 2. This CDR3 reads CASSLGGTSGDTQYF. The CDR3 nucleotides are TGCGCCAGCAGCTTGGGGGGGACTAGCGGAGATACGCAGTATTTT. The complete variable domain, with remaining parts taken from reference TRBV5-1 and TRBJ2-3, reads KAGVTQTPRYLIKTRGQQVTLSCSPISGHRSVSWYQQTPGQGLQFLFEYFSETQRNKGNFPGRFSGRQFSNSRSEMNVSTLELGDSALYLCASSLGGTSGDTQYFGPGTRLTVL.

The sample holds one count of this clone. This chain links TRBV6-5 with TRBJ1-5; 7 nucleotides agree with TRBD1. CDR1 and CDR2 from the germline V gene are MNHEY and SVGAGI. There are 14 residues in the CDR3. Trimming cost V 6 bases and J 5 bases; bases outside gene matches: 7. CDR3 sequence (DNA): TGTGCCAGCAGGGAGACAGGGCTGCATCAGCCCCAGCATTTT. This encodes CASRETGLHQPQHF.